Detailed here is one T cell receptor (beta chain). The time point here: baseline, week 1 (first vaccination visit). As for treatment: pre-vaccination baseline after standard-of-care therapy. Donors harbored newly found WHO grade 3 or 4 IDH1-mutant, ATRX-lost astrocytomas. V lost 6 bases to trimming and J lost 11 bases, with 16 bases between them. The CDR3 spans 12 residues. CDR1 and CDR2 (germline): MNHNY, SVGAGI (reference sequence). These data come from a study of a mutant IDH1 vaccine in newly diagnosed glioma. The method was immunoSEQ multiplex PCR; TCRdb's version includes in-frame clones alone and lacks a portion of them. The sample lists 70,000 to 100,000 clones; over 70% were seen once.

The chain combines TRBV6-6 with TRBJ1-1; possibly TRBD1 for D (6 bases). Sequenced material: PBMCs, taken from a glioma patient treated with radiotherapy, temozolomide or both. This TCR was recovered from a man in his forties or fifties with glioma. Some clones in this sample may be carry-over from other donors' samples. The CDR3 sequence: CASSRDTEGAFF. The DNA for the CDR3 is TGTGCCAGCAGCCGGGACACCGAGGGTGCTTTCTTT.